Described below is a single TCR beta chain sequence and its context. This entry comes from a study of control samples from healthy donors and cancer patients. This CDR3 is 14 amino acids long. Libraries were prepared by immunoSEQ multiplex PCR; TCRdb keeps only in-frame clonotypes and omits some of them. The sample has over 100,000 clones; 88% are singletons. J is TRBJ1-1 and V is TRBV21-1. TRBV21-1 is deemed a pseudogene. The sample was blood. This TCR came from a man aged 35 to 55 in good health. The CDR3 bases are TGTGCCAGCAGCCCGGAATGGGGAGCAACTGAAGCTTTCTTT. Translating gives CASSPEWGATEAFF.